Listed here are 2 T cell receptor beta chains from one sample, sequenced in a study of cytomegalovirus exposure and HLA in healthy donors. The PCR made use of 60 Vbeta and 13 Jbeta primers. Here immunoSEQ multiplex PCR was the method, and the copy in TCRdb shows in-frame clones only, minus some. The repertoire holds about 150,000 clones, with about 70% as singletons. Sequenced: PBMCs. The receptors were gathered from a woman aged 60-75 years in good health and CMV-seropositive.

The chain links TRBV28 to TRBJ2-3; the D is unclear. V lost 0 bases and J 14 bases, leaving 18 bases between the germline ends. The CDR3 covers 14 residues. Germline V gene data show CDR1 as MDHEN and CDR2 as SYDVKM. The CDR3 DNA follows: TGTGCCAGCAGTTTATGGCCAACAGCCGACGATGGGTATTTT. Residues: CASSLWPTADDGYF.

This chain connects TRBV7-6 to TRBJ2-7; 7 bases are shared with TRBD2. With V trimmed by 1 base and J by 4 bases, 7 bases remained unmatched. CDR3 size: 15 residues. Looked up from germline, CDR1 is SGHVS and CDR2 is FNYEAQ. CDR3 bases: TGTGCCAGCAGCTTAGACTCGAGCGGGAAGTACGAGCAGTACTTC. It codes for CASSLDSSGKYEQYF.